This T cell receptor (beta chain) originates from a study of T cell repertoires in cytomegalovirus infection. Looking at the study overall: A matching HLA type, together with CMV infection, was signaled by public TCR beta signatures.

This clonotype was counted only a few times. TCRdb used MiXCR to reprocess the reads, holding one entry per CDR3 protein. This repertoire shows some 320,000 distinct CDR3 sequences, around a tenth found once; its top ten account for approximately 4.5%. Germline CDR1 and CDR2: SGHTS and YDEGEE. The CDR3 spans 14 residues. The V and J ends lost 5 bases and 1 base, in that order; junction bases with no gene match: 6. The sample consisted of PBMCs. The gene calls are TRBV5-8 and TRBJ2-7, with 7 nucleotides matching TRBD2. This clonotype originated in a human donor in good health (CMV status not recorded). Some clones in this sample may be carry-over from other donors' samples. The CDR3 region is CASRSGDASYEQYF. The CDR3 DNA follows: TGTGCCAGCAGAAGCGGGGACGCGTCCTACGAGCAGTACTTC. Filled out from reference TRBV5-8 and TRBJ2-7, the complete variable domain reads EAGVTQSPTHLIKTRGQQATLRCSPISGHTSVYWYQQALGLGLQFLLWYDEGEERNRGNFPPRFSGRQFPNYSSELNVNALELEDSALYLCASRSGDASYEQYFGPGTRLTVT.